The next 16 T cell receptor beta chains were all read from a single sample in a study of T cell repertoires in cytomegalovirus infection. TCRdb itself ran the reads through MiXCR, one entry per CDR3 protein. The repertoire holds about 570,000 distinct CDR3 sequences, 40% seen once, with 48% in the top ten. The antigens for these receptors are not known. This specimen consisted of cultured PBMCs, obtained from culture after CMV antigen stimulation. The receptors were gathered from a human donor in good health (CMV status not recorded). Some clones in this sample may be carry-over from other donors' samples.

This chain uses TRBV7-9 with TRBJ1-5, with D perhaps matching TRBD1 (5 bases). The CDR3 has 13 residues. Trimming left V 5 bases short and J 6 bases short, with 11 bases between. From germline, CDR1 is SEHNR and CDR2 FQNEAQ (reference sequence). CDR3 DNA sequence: TGTGCCAGCAGCCGTACGGGGCTTCAGCCCCAGCATTTT. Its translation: CASSRTGLQPQHF.

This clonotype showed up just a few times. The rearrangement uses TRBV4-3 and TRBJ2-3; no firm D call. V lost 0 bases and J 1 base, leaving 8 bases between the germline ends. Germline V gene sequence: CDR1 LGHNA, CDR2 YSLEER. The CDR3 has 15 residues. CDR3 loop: CASSQEGGRTDTQYF. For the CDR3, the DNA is TGCGCCAGCAGCCAAGAGGGCGGACGCACAGATACGCAGTATTTT.

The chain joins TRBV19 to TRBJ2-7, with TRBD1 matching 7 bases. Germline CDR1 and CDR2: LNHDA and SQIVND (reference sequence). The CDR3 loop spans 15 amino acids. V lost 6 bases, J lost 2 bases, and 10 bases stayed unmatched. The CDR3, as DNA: TGTGCCAGTAGCTCTTATGGGACAGAGACCTACGAGCAGTACTTC. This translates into CASSSYGTETYEQYF.

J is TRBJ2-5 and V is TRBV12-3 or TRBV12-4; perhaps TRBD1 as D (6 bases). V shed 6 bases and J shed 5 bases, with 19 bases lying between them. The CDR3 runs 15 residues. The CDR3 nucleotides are TGTGCCAGCAGCCCGGTGGGCACAGGGACCGAGACCCAGTACTTC. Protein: CASSPVGTGTETQYF.

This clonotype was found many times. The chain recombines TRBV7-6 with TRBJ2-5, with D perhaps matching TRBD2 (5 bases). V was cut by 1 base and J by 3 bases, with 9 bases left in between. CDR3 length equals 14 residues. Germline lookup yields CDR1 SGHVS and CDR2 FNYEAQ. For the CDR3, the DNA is TGTGCCAGCAGCTTAGGGACTGGCAAAGAGACCCAGTACTTC. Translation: CASSLGTGKETQYF. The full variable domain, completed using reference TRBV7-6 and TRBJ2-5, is GAGVSQSPRYKVTKRGQDVALRCDPISGHVSLYWYRQALGQGPEFLTYFNYEAQQDKSGLPNDRFSAERPEGSISTLTIQRTEQRDSAMYRCASSLGTGKETQYFGPGTRLLVL.

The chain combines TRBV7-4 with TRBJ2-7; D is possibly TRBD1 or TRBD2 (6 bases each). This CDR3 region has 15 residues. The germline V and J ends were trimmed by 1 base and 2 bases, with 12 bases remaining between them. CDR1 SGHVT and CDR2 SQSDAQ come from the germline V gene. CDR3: CASSLETGATYEQYF. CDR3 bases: TGTGCCAGCAGCTTAGAGACGGGGGCGACCTACGAGCAGTACTTC.

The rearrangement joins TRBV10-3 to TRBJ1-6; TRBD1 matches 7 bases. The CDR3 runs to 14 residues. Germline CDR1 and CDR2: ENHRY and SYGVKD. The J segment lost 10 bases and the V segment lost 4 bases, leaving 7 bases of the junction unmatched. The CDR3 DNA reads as TGTGCCATCAGTGGAAGACAGGGCGACTCACCCCTCCACTTT. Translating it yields CAISGRQGDSPLHF.

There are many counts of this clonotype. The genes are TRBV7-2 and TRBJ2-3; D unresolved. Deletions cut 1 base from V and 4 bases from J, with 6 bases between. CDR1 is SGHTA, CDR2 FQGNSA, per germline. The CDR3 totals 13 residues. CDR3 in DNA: TGTGCCAGCAGCTTAGAAAGGGCAGATACGCAGTATTTT. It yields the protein CASSLERADTQYF.

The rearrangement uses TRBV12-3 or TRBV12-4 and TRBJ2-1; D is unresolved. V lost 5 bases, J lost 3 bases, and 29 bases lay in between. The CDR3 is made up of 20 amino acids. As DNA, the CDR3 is TGTGCCAGCAGTCTGCCCACCTATCAGGCGTTGTGGGTTCTCTACAATGAGCAGTTCTTC. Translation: CASSLPTYQALWVLYNEQFF.

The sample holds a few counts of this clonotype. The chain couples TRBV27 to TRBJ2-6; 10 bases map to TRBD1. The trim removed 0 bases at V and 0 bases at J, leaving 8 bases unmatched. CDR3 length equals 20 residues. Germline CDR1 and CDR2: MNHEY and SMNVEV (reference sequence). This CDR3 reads CASSLSTGTGVFSGANVLTF. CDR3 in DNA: TGTGCCAGCAGTTTATCTACCGGGACAGGGGTTTTCTCTGGGGCCAACGTCCTGACTTTC.

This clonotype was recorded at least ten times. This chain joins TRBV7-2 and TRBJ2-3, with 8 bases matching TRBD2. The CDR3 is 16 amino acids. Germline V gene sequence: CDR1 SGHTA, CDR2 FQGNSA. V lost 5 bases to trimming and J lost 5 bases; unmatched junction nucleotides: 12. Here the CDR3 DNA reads TGTGCCAGCAGCCGTGGCCCGGGACTAGTGTTAGATACGCAGTATTTT. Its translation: CASSRGPGLVLDTQYF.

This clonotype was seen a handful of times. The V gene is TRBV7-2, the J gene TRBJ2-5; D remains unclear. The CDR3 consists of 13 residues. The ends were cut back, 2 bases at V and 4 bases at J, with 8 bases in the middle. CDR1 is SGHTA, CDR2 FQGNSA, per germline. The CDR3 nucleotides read TGTGCCAGCAGCTTAATCCCGTCAGAGACCCAGTACTTC. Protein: CASSLIPSETQYF.

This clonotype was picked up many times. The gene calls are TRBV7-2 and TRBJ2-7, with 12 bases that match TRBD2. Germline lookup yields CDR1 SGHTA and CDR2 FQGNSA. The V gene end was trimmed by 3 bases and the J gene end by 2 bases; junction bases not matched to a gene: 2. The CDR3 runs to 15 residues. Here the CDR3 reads CASSLGLAGPYEQYF. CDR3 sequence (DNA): TGTGCCAGCAGCTTGGGACTAGCGGGCCCCTACGAGCAGTACTTC.

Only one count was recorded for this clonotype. The DNA for the CDR3 is TGTGCCAGCAGCTTAGTAGGGGACTTAACGAATGAGCAGTTCTTC. Its translation is CASSLVGDLTNEQFF. V is TRBV11-2 and J is TRBJ2-1; TRBD2 is a possible D gene (6 bases). V was clipped by 1 base and J by 7 bases, with 14 bases between them. This CDR3 has 15 residues. Germline V gene data show CDR1 as SGHAT and CDR2 as FQNNGV.

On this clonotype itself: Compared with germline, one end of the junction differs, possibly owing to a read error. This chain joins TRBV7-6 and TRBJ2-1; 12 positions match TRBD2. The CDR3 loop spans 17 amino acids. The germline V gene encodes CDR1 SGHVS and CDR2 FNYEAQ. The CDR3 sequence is CASSPPSGRALYNEQFF. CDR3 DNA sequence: TGTGCCAGCAGCCCCCCTAGCGGGAGGGCCTTATACAATGAGCAGTTCTTT.

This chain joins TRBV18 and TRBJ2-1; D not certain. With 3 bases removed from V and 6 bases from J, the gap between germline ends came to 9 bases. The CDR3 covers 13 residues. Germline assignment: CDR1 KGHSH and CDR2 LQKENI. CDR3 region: CASSPPKVNEQFF. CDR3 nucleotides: TGTGCCAGCTCACCCCCTAAGGTCAATGAGCAGTTCTTC.